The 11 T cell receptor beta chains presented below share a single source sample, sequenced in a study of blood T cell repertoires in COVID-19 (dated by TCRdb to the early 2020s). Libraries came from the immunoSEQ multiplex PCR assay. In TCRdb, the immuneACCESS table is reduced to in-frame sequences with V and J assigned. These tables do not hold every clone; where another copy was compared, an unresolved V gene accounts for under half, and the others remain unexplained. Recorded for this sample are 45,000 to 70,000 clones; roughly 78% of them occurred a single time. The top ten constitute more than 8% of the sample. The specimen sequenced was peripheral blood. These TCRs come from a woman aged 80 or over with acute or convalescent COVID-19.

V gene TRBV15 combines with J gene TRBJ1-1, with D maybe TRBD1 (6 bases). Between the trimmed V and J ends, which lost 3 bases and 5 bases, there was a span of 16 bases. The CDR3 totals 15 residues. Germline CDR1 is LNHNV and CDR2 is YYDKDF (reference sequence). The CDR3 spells CATSSKRRGWTEAFF. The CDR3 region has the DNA TGTGCCACCAGCAGCAAACGCAGGGGATGGACTGAAGCTTTCTTT.

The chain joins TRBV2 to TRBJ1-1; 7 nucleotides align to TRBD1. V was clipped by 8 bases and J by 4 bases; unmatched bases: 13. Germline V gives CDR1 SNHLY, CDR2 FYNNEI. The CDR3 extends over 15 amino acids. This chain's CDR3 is CASPRAGGRVTEAFF. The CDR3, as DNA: TGTGCCAGCCCCCGGGCAGGGGGGCGGGTCACTGAAGCTTTCTTT.

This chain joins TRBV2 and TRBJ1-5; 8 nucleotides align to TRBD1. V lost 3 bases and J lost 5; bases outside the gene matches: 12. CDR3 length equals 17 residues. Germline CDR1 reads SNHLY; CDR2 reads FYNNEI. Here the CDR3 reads CASSDAGGDRLYQPQHF. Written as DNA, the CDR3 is TGTGCCAGCAGTGACGCGGGGGGGGACAGGCTGTATCAGCCCCAGCATTTT.

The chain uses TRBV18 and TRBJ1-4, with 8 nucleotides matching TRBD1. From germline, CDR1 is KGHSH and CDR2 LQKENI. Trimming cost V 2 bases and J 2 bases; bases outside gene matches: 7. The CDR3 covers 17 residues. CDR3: CASSPRDRISTNEKLFF. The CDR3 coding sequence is TGTGCCAGCTCACCAAGGGACAGGATTTCGACTAATGAAAAACTGTTTTTT.

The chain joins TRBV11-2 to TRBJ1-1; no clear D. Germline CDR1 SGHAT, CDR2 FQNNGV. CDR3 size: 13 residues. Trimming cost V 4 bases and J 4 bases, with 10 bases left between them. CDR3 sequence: CASSWTARTEAFF. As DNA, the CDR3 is TGTGCCAGCAGCTGGACTGCTCGCACTGAAGCTTTCTTT.

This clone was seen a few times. Here the CDR3 reads CASSRAAGGPVHEQFF. In nucleotides, the CDR3 is TGTGCCAGCAGCCGAGCCGCGGGGGGGCCGGTTCATGAGCAGTTCTTC. The chain employs TRBV3-1 (or the pseudogene TRBV3-2) and TRBJ2-1, with 9 nucleotides matching TRBD2. The CDR3 loop spans 16 amino acids. Germline V CDR1 and CDR2: LGHDT, YNNKEL (reference sequence). Trimming cost V 4 bases and J 8 bases; bases outside gene matches: 12.

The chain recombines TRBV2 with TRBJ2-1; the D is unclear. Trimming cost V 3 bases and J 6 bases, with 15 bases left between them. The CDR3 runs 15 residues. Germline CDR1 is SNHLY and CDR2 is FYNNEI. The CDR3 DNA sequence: TGTGCCAGCAGTGATTTTGGTAATAGCTTCAATGAGCAGTTCTTC. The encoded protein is CASSDFGNSFNEQFF.

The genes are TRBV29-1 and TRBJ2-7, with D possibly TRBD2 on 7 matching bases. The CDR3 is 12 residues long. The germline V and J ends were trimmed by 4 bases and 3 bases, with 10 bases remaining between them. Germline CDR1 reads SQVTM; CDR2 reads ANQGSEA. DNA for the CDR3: TGCAGCGTTGGGGGGGGCGGCTACGAGCAGTACTTC. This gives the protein CSVGGGGYEQYF.

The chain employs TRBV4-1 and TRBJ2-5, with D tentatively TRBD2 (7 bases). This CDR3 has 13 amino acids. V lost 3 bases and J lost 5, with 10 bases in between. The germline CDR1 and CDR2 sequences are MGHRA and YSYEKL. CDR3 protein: CASSQGGGETQYF. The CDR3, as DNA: TGCGCCAGCAGCCAGGGGGGGGGCGAGACCCAGTACTTC.

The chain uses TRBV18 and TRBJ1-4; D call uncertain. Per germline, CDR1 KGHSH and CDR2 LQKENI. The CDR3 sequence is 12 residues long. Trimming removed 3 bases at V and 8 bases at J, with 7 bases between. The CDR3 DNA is TGTGCCAGCTCACCGTTGGAGGAAAAACTGTTTTTT. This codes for CASSPLEEKLFF.

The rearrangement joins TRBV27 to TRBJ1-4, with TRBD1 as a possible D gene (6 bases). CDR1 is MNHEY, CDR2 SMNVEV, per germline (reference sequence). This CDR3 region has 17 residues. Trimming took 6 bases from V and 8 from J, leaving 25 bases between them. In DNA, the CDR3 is TGTGCCAGCAGGAGCCTGCCCACGGGGGGCAGTAGGGAAAAACTGTTTTTT. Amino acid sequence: CASRSLPTGGSREKLFF.